The 24 T cell receptor beta chains below all came from one sample that was sequenced in a study of identical twins. One entry per CDR3 protein results from TCRdb running MiXCR on the 5' RACE reads. Counted here are about 700,000 distinct CDR3 sequences, around 6.1% occurring once; the ten biggest clones make up 1.5% to 2%. The sequencing input was naive T cells sorted from blood. The receptors were gathered from a man aged 18 to 30 in good health.

This clonotype was recorded a few times. The gene calls are TRBV6-1 and TRBJ1-1, with TRBD1 as a possible D gene (6 bases). V dropped 6 bases and J dropped 10 bases, with 15 bases sitting between them. The CDR3 length is 12 residues. CDR1 is MNHNS, CDR2 SASEGT, per germline. The CDR3 is CASRLAGQTAFF. Written as DNA, the CDR3 is TGTGCCAGCAGGTTGGCTGGACAGACAGCTTTCTTT.

This clonotype has a single count. The chain carries TRBV27 and TRBJ1-1; D unresolved. This CDR3 is 11 amino acids long. The V end lost 7 bases, the J end lost 6 bases, and 9 bases lay between the germline ends. Germline V gives CDR1 MNHEY, CDR2 SMNVEV (reference sequence). The CDR3 is CASIGSSEAFF. The CDR3 region has the DNA TGTGCCAGCATCGGGTCCTCTGAAGCTTTCTTT.

The rearrangement links TRBV9 to TRBJ2-1, with 9 bases that match TRBD1. The CDR3 totals 16 residues. Germline lookup yields CDR1 SGDLS and CDR2 YYNGEE. With V trimmed by 4 bases and J by 1 base, 6 bases remained unmatched. CDR3 protein: CASSLSGTGSYNEQFF. The CDR3 nucleotides are TGTGCCAGCAGCTTATCCGGGACAGGGTCCTACAATGAGCAGTTCTTC. The full variable domain, in which reference TRBV9 and TRBJ2-1 provide the parts outside the CDR3, is DSGVTQTPKHLITATGQRVTLRCSPRSGDLSVYWYQQSLDQGLQFLIQYYNGEERAKGNILERFSAQQFPDLHSELNLSSLELGDSALYFCASSLSGTGSYNEQFFGPGTRLTVL.

V is TRBV18 and J is TRBJ1-5; D unresolved. The ends were cut back, 2 bases at V and 5 bases at J, with 10 bases in the middle. The germline gives CDR1 KGHSH, CDR2 LQKENI. This CDR3 comprises 14 residues. This CDR3 is CASSPGQEDQPQHF. The CDR3 DNA reads TGTGCCAGCTCACCAGGGCAGGAGGATCAGCCCCAGCATTTT.

This clonotype has just a few counts. The J gene is TRBJ1-1, the V gene TRBV7-9, with a weak D call TRBD1 (5 bases). The CDR3 is 16 residues long. Germline lookup yields CDR1 SEHNR and CDR2 FQNEAQ (reference sequence). Trimming took 6 bases from V and 0 from J, leaving 17 bases between them. The CDR3 sequence: CASSPTVGEMNTEAFF. CDR3 bases: TGTGCCAGCAGTCCCACGGTGGGGGAGATGAACACTGAAGCTTTCTTT.

This rearrangement joins TRBV9 to TRBJ2-1, with 13 bases identical to TRBD2. Germline V lookup: CDR1 SGDLS, CDR2 YYNGEE. The CDR3 runs to 19 residues. V shed 4 bases, J shed 7 bases, and the junction held 17 bases outside the gene matches. The CDR3 sequence: CASSTTRDSGLAGPNEQFF. In DNA, the CDR3 is TGTGCCAGCAGCACAACGAGGGATTCGGGACTAGCGGGACCTAATGAGCAGTTCTTC.

This clonotype has a count of ten or more. The CDR3 nucleotides read TGCGCCAGCAGCTCTCCCCCAGGGAGAGGGAACAATGAGCAGTTCTTC. Translated: CASSSPPGRGNNEQFF. This chain joins TRBV5-1 and TRBJ2-1; D might be TRBD1 or TRBD2, each matching 5 bases. Germline V gene sequence: CDR1 SGHRS, CDR2 YFSETQ. The V gene lost 3 bases and the J gene lost 5 bases, with 18 bases spanning the gap. The length of the CDR3 is 16 residues.

This clonotype came up many times. The rearrangement uses TRBV5-6 and TRBJ2-7; perhaps TRBD2 as D (5 bases). The CDR3 runs 14 residues. V lost 1 base to trimming and J lost 7 bases, with 15 bases between them. Germline CDR1 SGHDT, CDR2 YYEEEE. CDR3 region: CASSLSGNRGEQYV. The CDR3 coding sequence is TGTGCCAGCAGCTTGTCTGGCAATAGAGGGGAGCAGTACGTC.

The rearrangement uses TRBV11-2 and TRBJ2-5; D not resolved. Germline V gene sequence: CDR1 SGHAT, CDR2 FQNNGV. V dropped 0 bases and J dropped 0 bases, with 8 bases sitting between them. The CDR3 consists of 15 residues. CDR3 coding DNA: TGTGCCAGCAGCTTAGATCGAGCGTACCAAGAGACCCAGTACTTC. Translation: CASSLDRAYQETQYF.

The V call is TRBV7-2, the J call TRBJ2-1, with 7 bases fitting TRBD1. The CDR3 is 17 amino acids. V lost 3 bases to trimming and J lost 2 bases; unmatched junction nucleotides: 10. Germline CDR1 reads SGHTA; CDR2 reads FQGNSA. The CDR3 sequence: CASSLLLTGIAYNEQFF. CDR3 coding DNA: TGTGCCAGCAGCTTGTTACTGACAGGGATTGCCTACAATGAGCAGTTCTTC.

V gene TRBV30 combines with J gene TRBJ2-2; D is perhaps TRBD2 (6 bases). With 1 base removed from V and 2 bases from J, the gap between germline ends came to 14 bases. The germline CDR1 and CDR2 sequences are GTSNPN and SVGIG (reference sequence). The CDR3 contains 16 residues. In nucleotides, the CDR3 is TGTGCCTGGAGTGAAGACTCCGGGAGCAACACCGGGGAGCTGTTTTTT. Residues: CAWSEDSGSNTGELFF.

V and J are TRBV11-2 and TRBJ2-3; the D is unclear. The CDR3 covers 14 residues. V lost 3 bases, J lost 1 base, and 8 bases lay in between. CDR1 and CDR2 from the germline V gene are SGHAT and FQNNGV. In DNA form, the CDR3 reads TGTGCCAGCAGCTTGTTACCACGCACAGATACGCAGTATTTT. This sequence encodes CASSLLPRTDTQYF.

J is TRBJ2-3 and V is TRBV7-8; 7 bases align to TRBD1. The ends lost 3 bases at V and 2 bases at J; junction bases unmatched: 5. Germline V gene data show CDR1 as SGHVS and CDR2 as FQNEAQ. The CDR3 sequence is 15 residues long. CDR3 sequence (DNA): TGTGCCAGCAGCTTGATTGACAGGGACACAGATACGCAGTATTTT. This translates into CASSLIDRDTDTQYF.

This clonotype came up many times. V gene TRBV20-1 combines with J gene TRBJ2-3; 10 nucleotides agree with TRBD2. From germline, CDR1 is DFQATT and CDR2 SNEGSKA (reference sequence). The CDR3 sequence is 17 residues long. With 0 bases clipped from V and 4 bases from J, the junction kept 10 bases outside the gene matches. CDR3 bases: TGCAGTGCTAGAGATATATGGAGCGGGAGGGGAGCAGATACGCAGTATTTT. Its protein is CSARDIWSGRGADTQYF.

This clonotype was counted ten times or more. V and J are TRBV20-1 and TRBJ2-2; 9 positions agree with TRBD1. Germline V gene sequence: CDR1 DFQATT, CDR2 SNEGSKA (reference sequence). This CDR3 region has 16 residues. The junction had 12 bases not matched to a gene; V was cut back by 5 bases and J by 5 bases. Here the CDR3 DNA reads TGCAGTGCTCCGTCAGGGGGGACAGGGCTGACCGGGGAGCTGTTTTTT. It translates to CSAPSGGTGLTGELFF.

This clonotype was detected many times. V gene TRBV7-2 combines with J gene TRBJ2-3; D gene uncertain. The CDR3 sequence is 15 residues long. The V end was cut by 2 bases, the J end by 1 base, with 10 bases between. Germline values: CDR1 SGHTA, CDR2 FQGNSA. CDR3 DNA sequence: TGTGCCAGCAGCTTATTGGAAGTCCGCACAGATACGCAGTATTTT. Translating gives CASSLLEVRTDTQYF. The entire variable domain, with the rest obtained from reference TRBV7-2 and TRBJ2-3, is as follows: GAGVSQSPSNKVTEKGKDVELRCDPISGHTALYWYRQSLGQGLEFLIYFQGNSAPDKSGLPSDRFSAERTGGSVSTLTIQRTQQEDSAVYLCASSLLEVRTDTQYFGPGTRLTVL.

This clonotype appeared many times. V gene TRBV5-1 combines with J gene TRBJ2-1; D is possibly TRBD1 (7 bases). The CDR3 loop spans 12 amino acids. Germline V gives CDR1 SGHRS, CDR2 YFSETQ. V lost 4 bases and J lost 9, with 11 bases in between. CDR3 sequence reads: CASSTGEVEQFF. The CDR3, as DNA: TGCGCCAGCAGCACAGGGGAGGTTGAGCAGTTCTTC.

This clonotype was counted many times. V is TRBV10-3 and J is TRBJ2-7, with 8 bases matching TRBD2. With V trimmed by 3 bases and J by 2 bases, 3 bases remained unmatched. CDR1 is ENHRY, CDR2 SYGVKD, per germline. CDR3 length: 14 residues. Here the CDR3 DNA reads TGTGCCATCAGTGATGGGCGGGGGGCCTACGAGCAGTACTTC. Protein product: CAISDGRGAYEQYF.

The table lists this clonotype with a few counts. The CDR3 DNA is TGTGCCAGCAGCCGGATAGTAGGACAGGGGGCCGGAGCTGAAAAACTGTTTTTT. This codes for CASSRIVGQGAGAEKLFF. The chain has TRBV4-2 and TRBJ1-4; 11 nucleotides agree with TRBD1. Germline assignment: CDR1 LGHNA and CDR2 YNFKEQ. After removal of 4 bases from V and 7 bases from J, the junction contained 14 bases not matched to a gene. The CDR3 is 18 residues long.

In its sample, this clonotype was seen a few times. V is TRBV14 and J is TRBJ2-3; D tentatively fits TRBD1 or TRBD2 (6 bases each). The germline CDR1 and CDR2 sequences are SGHDN and FVKESK. V was cut by 1 base and J by 9 bases, with 17 bases left in between. CDR3 length: 15 amino acids. Written as DNA, the CDR3 is TGTGCCAGCAGCCAAGCGGGTAGCGGAGGGGGAACGCAGTATTTT. As protein: CASSQAGSGGGTQYF.

There are many counts of this clonotype. In DNA, the CDR3 is TGCAGTGCTGGCTTTAGCGGGGGAACAGATACGCAGTATTTT. It is translated as CSAGFSGGTDTQYF. The genes are TRBV20-1 and TRBJ2-3; 9 bases are shared with TRBD2. The CDR3 extends over 14 amino acids. V was clipped by 5 bases and J by 3 bases; unmatched bases: 6. Germline assignment: CDR1 DFQATT and CDR2 SNEGSKA (reference sequence).

V usage is TRBV19 and J usage is TRBJ2-7; D is ambiguous. This CDR3 has 12 residues. Germline V CDR1 and CDR2: LNHDA, SQIVND (reference sequence). V was pared by 6 bases and J by 3 bases, with 9 bases between. The CDR3 nucleotides are TGTGCCAGTAGCGACTCCGACTACGAGCAGTACTTC. Its protein product is CASSDSDYEQYF. The variable domain in full, with the rest retrieved from reference TRBV19 and TRBJ2-7, is DGGITQSPKYLFRKEGQNVTLSCEQNLNHDAMYWYRQDPGQGLRLIYYSQIVNDFQKGDIAEGYSVSREKKESFPLTVTSAQKNPTAFYLCASSDSDYEQYFGPGTRLTVT.

This clonotype was observed a few times. The chain has TRBV20-1 and TRBJ1-2; no firm D call. Per the germline V gene, CDR1 is DFQATT and CDR2 is SNEGSKA (reference sequence). This CDR3 is built from 12 residues. Between the trimmed V and J ends, which lost 6 bases and 0 bases, there was a span of 8 bases. The CDR3 spells CSAATANYGYTF. Written as DNA, the CDR3 is TGCAGTGCAGCGACCGCTAACTATGGCTACACCTTC.

The chain links TRBV6-1 to TRBJ2-7, with 9 bases that match TRBD2. The CDR3 is made up of 15 amino acids. Germline assignment: CDR1 MNHNS and CDR2 SASEGT. V was clipped by 8 bases and J by 0 bases; unmatched bases: 8. DNA of the CDR3: TGTGCCAGCGCGCGGGGGGGCCGACTCTCCTACGAGCAGTACTTC. This sequence encodes CASARGGRLSYEQYF.